Each of the 11 T cell receptor beta chains below was sequenced from the same sample in a study of long-term antiretroviral therapy in people with HIV. They ran version v3.0 of the immunoSEQ assay at survey level. Produced via immunoSEQ multiplex PCR; TCRdb's table is partial and in-frame only. The data hold approximately 1,800 clones, with 88% observed a single time. The sequenced sample was unsorted PBMCs, obtained 0.7 years after starting antiretroviral therapy. The receptors come from a woman in her forties or fifties with HIV.

The rearrangement links TRBV19 to TRBJ1-1, with D unclear. Germline V gene data show CDR1 as LNHDA and CDR2 as SQIVND (reference sequence). The germline V and J ends were trimmed by 5 bases and 0 bases, with 7 bases remaining between them. The length of the CDR3 is 13 residues. The CDR3 region has the DNA TGTGCCAGTAGTTACATCGTGAACACTGAAGCTTTCTTT. The encoded protein is CASSYIVNTEAFF.

This chain links TRBV11-3 with TRBJ2-7; D is uncertain. Germline lookup yields CDR1 SGHNT and CDR2 YENEEA. This CDR3 spans 15 amino acids. The V and J ends lost 1 base and 0 bases respectively, with 10 bases between them. CDR3 DNA sequence: TGTGCCAGCAGCTTAGCGTCCGGGTTCTCCTACGAGCAGTACTTC. It specifies CASSLASGFSYEQYF.

The chain carries TRBV7-2 and TRBJ1-1; D possibly corresponds to TRBD1 (5 bases). V lost 2 bases and J 1 base, leaving 5 bases between the germline ends. This CDR3 has 13 amino acids. Germline V lookup: CDR1 SGHTA, CDR2 FQGNSA. CDR3 loop: CASSLQGNTEAFF. The CDR3, as DNA: TGTGCCAGCAGCTTACAGGGGAACACTGAAGCTTTCTTT.

The rearrangement joins TRBV19 to TRBJ1-1; 7 nucleotides line up with TRBD1. The junction had 10 bases not matched to a gene; V was cut back by 5 bases and J by 1 base. CDR1 and CDR2 (germline): LNHDA, SQIVND (reference sequence). The CDR3 extends over 16 amino acids. CDR3 in DNA: TGTGCCAGTAGTGGAACTCTGACAGGGTGGAACACTGAAGCTTTCTTT. Amino acid sequence: CASSGTLTGWNTEAFF.

The chain joins TRBV6-1 to TRBJ2-1; 8 nucleotides line up with TRBD2. This CDR3 comprises 16 residues. The germline gives CDR1 MNHNS, CDR2 SASEGT. With V trimmed by 4 bases and J by 3 bases, 8 bases remained unmatched. CDR3 sequence: CASSGPPLAGYNEQFF. CDR3 nucleotides: TGTGCCAGCAGTGGGCCCCCCCTAGCGGGCTACAATGAGCAGTTCTTC.

V usage is TRBV5-1 and J usage is TRBJ1-3, with 8 bases that match TRBD1. Per the germline V gene, CDR1 is SGHRS and CDR2 is YFSETQ. The CDR3 runs to 16 residues. V lost 4 bases to trimming and J lost 2 bases; unmatched junction nucleotides: 8. The DNA of the CDR3 is TGCGCCAGCAGCCCCCAACAGGGGGAGGCTGGAAACACCATATATTTT. This codes for CASSPQQGEAGNTIYF.

The chain joins TRBV7-9 to TRBJ2-5; the match to TRBD1 covers 7 bases. Germline CDR1 and CDR2: SEHNR and FQNEAQ (reference sequence). The CDR3 spans 15 residues. Trimming took 4 bases from V and 3 from J; bases not matched to a gene: 8. CDR3 region: CASSSRDSTKETQYF. CDR3 in DNA: TGTGCCAGCAGCTCAAGGGACAGCACAAAAGAGACCCAGTACTTC.

The chain carries TRBV9 and TRBJ1-1; TRBD1 is a possible D gene (5 bases). The V gene lost 4 bases and the J gene lost 5 bases, with 12 bases spanning the gap. CDR1 is SGDLS and CDR2 is YYNGEE in the germline V gene. This CDR3 is 13 amino acids long. The CDR3 DNA is TGTGCCAGCAGCCAGGGAACGTGGACTGAAGCTTTCTTT. Translated: CASSQGTWTEAFF.

The chain couples TRBV7-3 to TRBJ1-2; no definite D call. CDR1 and CDR2 (germline): SGHTA, FQGTGA. CDR3 length: 16 residues. V lost 1 base and J lost 4, with 16 bases in between. The CDR3 loop is CASSLNPNREAYGYTF. In DNA, the CDR3 is TGTGCCAGCAGCTTAAACCCCAATAGGGAAGCCTATGGCTACACCTTC.

The V call is TRBV19, the J call TRBJ1-6; 11 bases agree with TRBD1. J lost 1 base, V lost 6 bases, and 5 bases had no gene match. CDR1 and CDR2 from the germline V gene are LNHDA and SQIVND (reference sequence). This CDR3 has 17 residues. Here the CDR3 DNA reads TGTGCCAGTAGCGCTCGGGACAGGGGGTCCTATAATTCACCCCTCCACTTT. This sequence encodes CASSARDRGSYNSPLHF.

The chain carries TRBV9 and TRBJ1-2; D is possibly TRBD1 (5 bases). CDR3 length equals 14 residues. V was shortened by 2 bases and J by 4 bases, with 12 bases between the two germline ends. The germline V gene encodes CDR1 SGDLS and CDR2 YYNGEE. The CDR3 protein is CASSVTTDPYGYTF. The CDR3 DNA sequence: TGTGCCAGCAGCGTTACGACAGACCCCTATGGCTACACCTTC.